Many counts were recorded for the clone carrying this TCR beta chain. Its cognate antigen is unknown. This sample is part of a study of beta chain bispecific antibodies for T cell cancers. The wider study: Jurkat cells expressed TRBV12-3; HPB-ALL cells expressed TRBV5-5. Broader study findings: TRBV-directed bispecific antibodies appeared to leave all non-targeted, unrelated TRBV family members unaffected. After anti-TRBV12 rather than anti-CD19 exposure, TRBV12-3 made up about 99% less of total TRBV signal. Normal T cells contributed less of the targeted TRBV signal than the leukemia cells did.

The CDR3 spans 14 residues. Germline V lookup: CDR1 SGHDN, CDR2 FVKESK. The germline V and J ends were trimmed by 0 bases and 4 bases, with 10 bases remaining between them. Clonotypes were quantified using unique molecular identifier barcodes. TCRdb re-derived calls from the 5' RACE reads in MiXCR, one entry per CDR3 protein. The profile shows 20,000 to 25,000 distinct CDR3 sequences, about 2% of them singletons. Blood mononuclear cells were expanded for two to three days using either OKT3 anti-CD3 antibody or CD3/CD28 beads. The TCR comes from a human donor in good health. Some clones in this sample may be carry-over from other donors' samples. The input for sequencing was healthy donor T cells cultured with leukemia cells, taken from a culture containing a bispecific antibody targeting TCR Vbeta12. The rearrangement links TRBV14 to TRBJ2-7; weak D call: TRBD1 (6 bases). CDR3 sequence: CASSQDMGAYEQYF. The CDR3 DNA sequence: TGTGCCAGCAGCCAAGATATGGGGGCGTACGAGCAGTACTTC.